This T cell receptor (beta chain) was sequenced for a study of T cell repertoires in cytomegalovirus infection. On the study more broadly: Selected CMV epitopes included recently identified HLA-C-restricted ones as well as well-studied HLA-B-restricted ones. CMV infection and matching HLA type were both indicated by public TCR beta signatures. Findings and limits, study-wide: Cumulative public TCR beta family frequency identified carriers of CMV plus the relevant HLA.

Using its own MiXCR run on the reads, TCRdb lists one record per CDR3 protein. The sample lists about 770,000 distinct CDR3 sequences, 29% seen once, with about 12% in the top ten. This clonotype was seen a single time. Its target is unknown. The starting material was cultured CD8+ T cells from PBMCs, obtained from culture after CMV antigen stimulation. This TCR was sampled from a human donor in good health (CMV status not recorded). Some clones in this sample may be carry-over from other donors' samples.

The CDR3 protein is CASGLGIRETQYF. DNA of the CDR3: TGTGCTAGTGGTTTGGGTATCCGAGAGACCCAGTACTTC. The rearrangement uses TRBV12-5 and TRBJ2-5; D remains unclear. V lost 1 base and J lost 4, with 7 bases in between. This CDR3 is built from 13 residues. CDR1 is LGHNT and CDR2 is FRNRAP in the germline V gene.